What follows are 32 T cell receptor delta chains derived from one specimen sequenced in a study of human gamma delta and Vdelta1 T cells. TCRdb reanalysed the PCR reads via CATT. The table has 5,500 to 7,500 delta-chain clones, 35% to 45% seen once. These TCRs' antigens remain unknown. The sequenced material came from Vdelta1 gamma-delta T cells from blood grown in culture (DOT cells). These receptors all come from a human donor in good health.

In its sample, this clone was seen a few times. This chain links TRDV1 with TRDJ3; 13 nucleotides line up with TRDD3. CDR1 TSWWSYY and CDR2 QGS come from the germline V gene. Unmatched junction bases numbered 13, after V lost 2 bases and J lost 3 bases. The CDR3 runs to 22 residues. In DNA, the CDR3 is TGTGCTCTTGGGGAAAGTTTTCCTAACTGGGGGATACGCGACTGGGACACCCGACAGATGTTTTTC. Encoded protein: CALGESFPNWGIRDWDTRQMFF.

The chain recombines TRDV1 with TRDJ1; 8 nucleotides align to TRDD3. Per germline, CDR1 TSWWSYY and CDR2 QGS. Losses at the gene ends were 0 bases for V and 1 base for J; bases not matched to a gene: 16. The CDR3 sequence is 20 residues long. The DNA for the CDR3 is TGTGCTCTTGGGGAACTGGGAGTACTGGGGGCCCCGGGGACCACCGATAAACTCATCTTT. Amino acids: CALGELGVLGAPGTTDKLIF.

The rearrangement uses TRDV2 and TRDJ1; 11 positions agree with TRDD3. The V gene's germline CDR1 is GEAIGNYY and CDR2 EKD. The CDR3 extends over 21 amino acids. Unmatched junction bases numbered 30, after V lost 5 bases and J lost 8 bases. The CDR3 protein is CACALPHFLSYWGIGRLKLIF. The CDR3 DNA sequence: TGTGCCTGTGCCCTACCCCACTTCCTATCCTACTGGGGGATAGGGAGGTTAAAACTCATCTTT.

This clone occurred a few times. The chain employs TRDV1 and TRDJ1; the match to TRDD3 covers 12 bases. CDR3 size: 20 residues. In germline, CDR1 is TSWWSYY, CDR2 QGS. The V gene end was trimmed by 7 bases and the J gene end by 2 bases; junction bases not matched to a gene: 20. CDR3 nucleotides: TGTGCTCTTGACCTTAATACTGGGGGATACTTGGACGGGAGGACCGATAAACTCATCTTT. Protein product: CALDLNTGGYLDGRTDKLIF.

The chain carries TRDV1 and TRDJ1; 9 bases are a match to TRDD3. The V segment lost 0 bases and the J segment 1 base; nucleotides outside the gene matches: 21. Per the germline V gene, CDR1 is TSWWSYY and CDR2 is QGS. This CDR3 comprises 22 residues. The CDR3 sequence: CALGELGPSSLLGEKTTDKLIF. The CDR3 DNA reads TGTGCTCTTGGGGAACTGGGGCCTTCCTCCCTACTGGGGGAGAAGACCACCGATAAACTCATCTTT.

This clone was picked up a small number of times. The rearrangement joins TRDV1 to TRDJ1; D unclear. The CDR3 runs 14 residues. Trimming removed 3 bases at V and 2 bases at J, with 10 bases between. Per the germline V gene, CDR1 is TSWWSYY and CDR2 is QGS. The CDR3: CALGESGLTDKLIF. CDR3 DNA: TGTGCTCTTGGGGAGTCAGGATTAACCGATAAACTCATCTTT.

A few counts support this clone. The same CDR3 also results from other DNA sequences found in this sample. V gene TRDV1 combines with J gene TRDJ1; no reliable D call. CDR3 length: 14 amino acids. The V gene lost 0 bases and the J gene lost 0 bases, with 5 bases spanning the gap. The germline CDR1 and CDR2 sequences are TSWWSYY and QGS. The CDR3 region is CALGELPYTDKLIF. The CDR3 DNA is TGTGCTCTTGGGGAACTTCCTTACACCGATAAACTCATCTTT.

This sequence joins TRDV1 and TRDJ1; 7 bases fit TRDD3. The V and J ends lost 2 bases and 0 bases, in that order; junction bases with no gene match: 9. The CDR3 totals 17 residues. Looked up from germline, CDR1 is TSWWSYY and CDR2 is QGS. The CDR3 bases are TGTGCTCTTGGGGAAAGGGTTCTGGGGGTCTACACCGATAAACTCATCTTT. Translating it yields CALGERVLGVYTDKLIF.

By share, this clone counts as large (0.1 to 1%). This rearrangement joins TRDV1 to TRDJ1; D may match TRDD2 or TRDD3 (5 bases each). V was trimmed by 5 bases and J by 4 bases, leaving 26 bases between them. Per germline, CDR1 TSWWSYY and CDR2 QGS. CDR3 length: 18 residues. The CDR3 nucleotides read TGTGCTCTTGGGCAGCGCACCTTCTCAGATACTGGCTACGATAAACTCATCTTT. Translating it yields CALGQRTFSDTGYDKLIF.

Regarding this clone: This sequence is one base from a far larger clone and is likely a read error. The chain has TRDV1 and TRDJ1; D unresolved. The germline gives CDR1 TSWWSYY, CDR2 QGS. V lost 2 bases and J lost 0, with 16 bases in between. The CDR3 contains 17 residues. CDR3 sequence: CALGEFSRSQDTDKLIF. CDR3 sequence (DNA): TGTGCTCTTGGGGAATTTAGTCGGAGCCAGGACACCGATAAACTCATCTTT.

The chain couples TRDV1 to TRDJ1; D is unresolved. Germline CDR1 reads TSWWSYY; CDR2 reads QGS. With 1 base removed from V and 3 bases from J, the gap between germline ends came to 30 bases. CDR3 length: 21 residues. The CDR3 sequence: CALGEPRPNQDPSPSADKLIF. CDR3 bases: TGTGCTCTTGGGGAACCCCGGCCGAATCAAGACCCGTCTCCGAGTGCCGATAAACTCATCTTT.

The chain uses TRDV1 and TRDJ1, with D possibly matching TRDD3 (6 bases). Trimming removed 9 bases from V and 8 bases from J, with 25 bases in between. From germline, CDR1 is TSWWSYY and CDR2 QGS. The CDR3 is 15 residues long. DNA of the CDR3: TGTGCTCTCCCTATTGGTCCGCTTGGGGGGGGGAAACTCATCTTT. Its protein product is CALPIGPLGGGKLIF.

This clone is large within its sample. V usage is TRDV1 and J usage is TRDJ1; D is perhaps TRDD3 (5 bases). This CDR3 spans 17 amino acids. Trimming pared 7 bases from V and 1 base from J, leaving 22 bases between. Germline lookup yields CDR1 TSWWSYY and CDR2 QGS. CDR3 bases: TGTGCTCTTGAGCTACGTGGTGGAGGGGGGCCCACCGATAAACTCATCTTT. Its translation: CALELRGGGGPTDKLIF.

This clone has a handful of counts. This chain uses TRDV1 with TRDJ1, with 7 bases lining up with TRDD2. The CDR3 is 21 amino acids. J lost 0 bases, V lost 0 bases, and 19 bases had no gene match. The V gene's germline CDR1 is TSWWSYY and CDR2 QGS. The CDR3 region is CALGELAFLYQGDRYTDKLIF. CDR3 sequence (DNA): TGTGCTCTTGGGGAACTAGCCTTCCTTTATCAAGGGGACCGGTACACCGATAAACTCATCTTT.

In the case of this clone: This clone may be a read error of a much larger clone one base away. J is TRDJ1 and V is TRDV1; D call uncertain. CDR1 is TSWWSYY and CDR2 is QGS in the germline V gene. The CDR3 is 15 residues long. Between the trimmed V and J ends, which lost 1 base and 7 bases, there was a span of 16 bases. Written as DNA, the CDR3 is TGTGCTCTTGGGGAACAGGAACCCAACGCCGGTAAACTCATCTTT. It is translated as CALGEQEPNAGKLIF.

Note on this clone: With a far larger clone one base away, a read error is the likely cause. The chain carries TRDV1 and TRDJ1; D is uncertain. The CDR3 has 18 amino acids. V was shortened by 0 bases and J by 4 bases, with 21 bases between the two germline ends. Germline CDR1 is TSWWSYY and CDR2 is QGS. This CDR3 is CALGELWTRGHGDDKLIF. CDR3 DNA sequence: TGTGCTCTTGGGGAACTATGGACCCGGGGTCACGGAGACGATAAACTCATCTTT.

This chain joins TRDV1 and TRDJ1, with D possibly being TRDD3 (6 bases). V shed 3 bases and J shed 0 bases, with 23 bases lying between them. The germline gives CDR1 TSWWSYY, CDR2 QGS. This CDR3 contains 19 residues. CDR3 bases: TGTGCTCTTGGGGACCTGGAGCTCTTCTCGGGGATCCACACCGATAAACTCATCTTT. Protein: CALGDLELFSGIHTDKLIF.

The chain carries TRDV1 and TRDJ1; possible D gene TRDD2, 6 bases. The V gene's germline CDR1 is TSWWSYY and CDR2 QGS. The CDR3 is 17 residues long. Trimming left V 5 bases short and J 4 bases short, with 23 bases between. The CDR3 DNA reads as TGTGCTCTTGGGCCGAGTTCCTTCCACCCGTCTCGCGATAAACTCATCTTT. Protein product: CALGPSSFHPSRDKLIF.

This clone was counted a few times. The V gene is TRDV1, the J gene TRDJ1; D is ambiguous. V lost 4 bases to trimming and J lost 5 bases, with 14 bases between them. Per germline, CDR1 TSWWSYY and CDR2 QGS. The CDR3 loop spans 14 amino acids. CDR3 sequence (DNA): TGTGCTCTTGGGGGCCGGGTGGGAGTAGATAAACTCATCTTT. It specifies CALGGRVGVDKLIF.

Comment on this clone: This may stem from a read error, because a much larger clone lies one nucleotide away. This chain uses TRDV1 with TRDJ1; the match to TRDD3 covers 8 bases. CDR1 TSWWSYY and CDR2 QGS come from the germline V gene. The CDR3 loop spans 20 amino acids. The CDR3 loop reads CALGKLLLQGFGGLTDKLIF. The CDR3 coding sequence is TGTGCTCTTGGGAAACTCCTCCTACAGGGTTTTGGGGGATTGACCGATAAACTCATCTTT.

The chain is built from TRDV1 and TRDJ1, with TRDD3 identical over 11 bases. Germline V gene data show CDR1 as TSWWSYY and CDR2 as QGS. The CDR3 is 21 amino acids. V dropped 2 bases and J dropped 3; count of bases not matched to a gene: 20. The CDR3 spells CALGEGSPYGTLGDTPDKLIF. In DNA form, the CDR3 reads TGTGCTCTTGGGGAAGGTTCACCCTACGGGACTTTGGGGGATACGCCCGATAAACTCATCTTT.

The J gene is TRDJ1, the V gene TRDV1, with D perhaps matching TRDD3 (6 bases). The CDR3 length is 26 residues. Trimming removed 0 bases at V and 4 bases at J, with 45 bases between. Germline V lookup: CDR1 TSWWSYY, CDR2 QGS. CDR3 nucleotides: TGTGCTCTTGGGGAACTAAGGGCCGCCGGATATCTTCCCGCTGGGAGATACGCCCTAAGGGGCGATAAACTCATCTTT. The encoded protein is CALGELRAAGYLPAGRYALRGDKLIF.

This clone was detected a few times. The V gene is TRDV1, the J gene TRDJ1; TRDD3 agrees at 8 bases. Germline trimming cut 0 bases from V and 10 bases from J; bases unmatched to any gene: 13. There are 16 residues in the CDR3. CDR1 and CDR2 from the germline V gene are TSWWSYY and QGS. The CDR3 here is CALGELVHWGVLGLIF. The CDR3 bases are TGTGCTCTTGGGGAACTTGTCCACTGGGGGGTCTTGGGACTCATCTTT.

In the case of this clone: Since a much larger clone is just one base distant, this may be a read error. This rearrangement joins TRDV1 to TRDJ1; 7 bases align to TRDD2. Germline V lookup: CDR1 TSWWSYY, CDR2 QGS. This CDR3 has 14 residues. The DNA of the CDR3 is TGTGCTCTTGGGGAACTATTCCTACCCGATAAACCCATCTTT. Translated, it gives CALGELFLPDKPIF.

The V gene is TRDV1, the J gene TRDJ1, with 12 bases lining up with TRDD3. V dropped 5 bases and J dropped 6; count of bases not matched to a gene: 28. Germline assignment: CDR1 TSWWSYY and CDR2 QGS. CDR3 size: 22 residues. The CDR3 DNA reads TGTGCTCTTGGGCCAAATAAGGGGGGTCCCCGCATACTGGGGGATACCTACAATAAACTCATCTTT. Residues: CALGPNKGGPRILGDTYNKLIF.

A single count supports this clone. The chain links TRDV1 to TRDJ1; D may be TRDD3 (6 bases). Trimming stripped 3 bases from V and 2 bases from J, with 25 bases between. Germline V gives CDR1 TSWWSYY, CDR2 QGS. The CDR3 contains 19 residues. CDR3 amino acids: CALGDVPRLGGGTTDKLIF. Written as DNA, the CDR3 is TGTGCTCTTGGGGATGTCCCCCGATTGGGGGGGGGAACGACCGATAAACTCATCTTT.

This clone showed up just a few times. This chain joins TRDV1 and TRDJ1, with 7 nucleotides matching TRDD3. V lost 2 bases to trimming and J lost 2 bases; unmatched junction nucleotides: 11. The germline V gene has CDR1 TSWWSYY and CDR2 QGS. The CDR3 spans 17 residues. CDR3 amino acids: CALGEGRVGGTTDKLIF. CDR3 DNA sequence: TGTGCTCTTGGGGAAGGGCGGGTTGGGGGAACGACCGATAAACTCATCTTT.

With regard to this clone: A read error is likely here: a far larger clone is one base away. J is TRDJ1 and V is TRDV1; D might be TRDD2 or TRDD3, each matching 6 bases. Germline values: CDR1 TSWWSYY, CDR2 QGS. The CDR3 contains 17 residues. The CDR3 DNA follows: TGTGCTCTTGTGGAACTTGGGGGTCCTACCTCGACCGATAAACTCATCTTT. Translating it yields CALVELGGPTSTDKLIF.

This clone was found a few times. J is TRDJ1 and V is TRDV1; 7 bases are a match to TRDD3. V lost 5 bases to trimming and J lost 3 bases; unmatched junction nucleotides: 18. CDR1 and CDR2 from the germline V gene are TSWWSYY and QGS. The CDR3 is 18 residues long. The CDR3 protein is CALGNILGTLTWADKLIF. CDR3 nucleotide sequence: TGTGCTCTTGGGAACATACTGGGGACACTAACATGGGCCGATAAACTCATCTTT.

Turning to this clone: A much larger clone differs from this one at a single base, so this may be a read error. V and J are TRDV1 and TRDJ1; 8 bases match TRDD3. The CDR3 loop spans 22 amino acids. Per germline, CDR1 TSWWSYY and CDR2 QGS. Trimming at V came to 2 bases and at J to 4 bases, leaving 27 bases not matched to a gene. CDR3 in amino acids: CALGEVGPPGGDMGEYIDKLIF. Here the CDR3 DNA reads TGTGCTCTTGGGGAAGTCGGCCCTCCGGGGGGGGATATGGGCGAGTACATCGATAAACTCATCTTT.

V is TRDV1 and J is TRDJ1; 12 bases map to TRDD3. The CDR3 contains 28 residues. Trimming removed 0 bases from V and 0 bases from J; junction bases left unmatched: 35. CDR1 is TSWWSYY, CDR2 QGS, per germline. The CDR3 is CALGELSRQSFLLLGDTISGGYTDKLIF. The CDR3, as DNA: TGTGCTCTTGGGGAACTGTCTCGCCAGAGCTTCCTCTTACTGGGGGATACTATCTCCGGGGGTTACACCGATAAACTCATCTTT.

Sample share makes this clone large. Other nucleotide sequences in the sample specify the same CDR3. This chain connects TRDV1 to TRDJ1; D is perhaps TRDD2 or TRDD3 (6 bases each). This CDR3 comprises 17 residues. CDR1 is TSWWSYY, CDR2 QGS, per germline. Trimming cost V 0 bases and J 2 bases, with 16 bases left between them. CDR3 region: CALGELGGPTSTDKLIF. In DNA form, the CDR3 reads TGTGCTCTTGGGGAACTTGGGGGTCCTACCTCGACCGATAAACTCATCTTT.